This T cell receptor beta chain derives from a study of radiation and T cells in renal cell carcinoma (dated by TCRdb to between 2020 and 2021). Study-level background: In total, 50 to 60 samples, comprising 25 or so tumors and some 27 peripheral blood samples, were subjected to TCR beta sequencing. A total of 4 million to 5 million unique CDR3 nucleotide sequences, encoding 2,658,974 unique CDR3 amino acid sequences, were found across all 50 or so samples. The last blood draw occurred 4 weeks after radiation, at the same time as nephrectomy.

Findings and caveats that apply to the study as a whole: An increase in top tumor clonotypes in blood was observed from baseline to 2 weeks post-radiation, followed by contraction by 4 weeks, which was taken to suggest transient expansion of tumor-resident clones. Because no pretreatment tumor biopsies were available, whether clonotypes were present in the tumor at baseline could not be determined. With a single-armed trial design, the study had no way to address how radiation dose or scheduling affects the TCR repertoire. Tracking of blood repertoire dynamics stopped at three to four weeks after treatment, with no follow-up past that point.

In the germline V gene, CDR1 corresponds to SGHRS and CDR2 to YFSETQ. Spanning cysteine to phenylalanine, the CDR3 consists of 17 amino acids. The read is trimmed to its CDR3 DNA, 51 bases read in frame from base 1. V lost 3 bases and J lost 2 bases, and the count of bases not matched to a germline gene is 13. TCR beta libraries were generated from genomic DNA with the immunoSEQ kit, following the manufacturer's recommendations. Library preparation used a first multiplex PCR with proprietary primers, then a second PCR adding unique barcodes, with bead cleanups after each round. A kit-provided positive control reaction and a negative control reaction were included in every sample batch. The final libraries were assessed on an Agilent 4200 TapeStation D1000 ScreenTape, pooled by volume, and quantified by qPCR. An Illumina NextSeq500 fitted with a MidOutput 150-cycle cartridge performed the sequencing, running 156 Read1 cycles and 15 Index1 cycles with the kit's custom primers. The pooled library was loaded at approximately 0.99 pM, and about 19% PhiX control was spiked in. From the authors' description of their analysis: Vendor-processed data were analyzed in R, with a clonotype defined as all T cells sharing the same CDR3 nucleotide sequence. In the clone abundance analyses, frequencies in each sample were normalized to that sample's 10,000 most abundant clones. Before analysis, public T cell clones were removed, and these numbered fewer than six per sample on average. A difference in abundance of at least 32-fold between compartments was used to define tumor-enriched and baseline blood-enriched clonotypes. A beta-binomial differential abundance model was used to identify clonotypes that were expanded or contracted between blood time points. Tumor-blood repertoire similarity was measured with the Baroni-Urbani and Buser coefficient, and group comparisons used two-tailed Wilcoxon tests in R. The source is immuneACCESS, and TCRdb retained only in-frame sequences with V and J called. Part of the clones is not carried over; for the studies checked, unresolved V genes explain less than half of this, and the remainder is unexplained. D and trimming were read from the DNA, whereas the V and J calls and clone size are those reported in that table. This sample lists under 100,000 clones; over 80% were detected once. Of the sample, roughly a tenth is held by the ten largest clones.

As regards this clone: Its cognate antigen has yet to be identified. No base quality information exists; no much larger clone differs at one position.

The sample's time point, from its label and the paper: blood 4 weeks post-SBRT, at nephrectomy. The treatment or condition label, read with the paper, signifies: 15 Gy SBRT to primary tumor, nephrectomy 4 weeks later. Samples came from a clinical trial, in which primary renal cell carcinomas received 15 Gy stereotactic body radiation therapy followed by nephrectomy 4 weeks later. To follow tumor-enriched clonotypes, serial peripheral blood was collected from radiation-treated patients at baseline and at 2 weeks and 4 weeks after SBRT. Every patient's renal cell carcinoma showed clear cell pathology. Genomic DNA for TCR sequencing was prepared using the QIAamp DNA Blood Mini Kit (Qiagen). Samples were included in the analyses only if all quality control checks were passed.

The source material was blood, sampled from a patient whose treatment included radiotherapy and nephrectomy. This clonotype was obtained from a man in his fifties with renal cell carcinoma. The chain is encoded by TRBV5-1 joined to TRBJ2-5; 7 of the junction bases match TRBD1. The nucleotide sequence is TGCGCCAGCAGCTCGTCGACCACGACAGGGTGGCAAGAGACCCAGTACTTC. Its protein product is CASSSSTTTGWQETQYF.